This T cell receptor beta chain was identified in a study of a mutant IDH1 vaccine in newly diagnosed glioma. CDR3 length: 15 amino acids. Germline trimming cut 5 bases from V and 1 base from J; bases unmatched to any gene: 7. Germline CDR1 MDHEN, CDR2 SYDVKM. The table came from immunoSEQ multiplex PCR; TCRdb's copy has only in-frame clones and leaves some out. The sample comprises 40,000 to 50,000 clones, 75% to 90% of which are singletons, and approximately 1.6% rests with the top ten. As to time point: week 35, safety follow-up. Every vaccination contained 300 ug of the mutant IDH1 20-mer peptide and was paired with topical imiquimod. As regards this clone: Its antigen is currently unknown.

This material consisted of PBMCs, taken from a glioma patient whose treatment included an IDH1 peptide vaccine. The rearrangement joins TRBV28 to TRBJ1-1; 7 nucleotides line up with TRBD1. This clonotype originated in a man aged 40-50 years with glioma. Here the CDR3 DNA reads TGTGCCAGCAGTCCACAGGGGATGGGGAACACTGAAGCTTTCTTT. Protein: CASSPQGMGNTEAFF.